Below are 21 T cell receptor beta chains sequenced from a single sample in a study of shared clonotypes between healthy human individuals. Naive CD8 cells lacked CD45RO, underwent positive selection for CCR7 and left out terminally differentiated effector memory CD45RA+ cells. Measured with immunoSEQ multiplex PCR; TCRdb has only the in-frame clones, and not every one. The sample lists over 2,000,000 clones, over 85% occurring once. Specimen: naive CD8+ T cells from PBMCs. These receptors all stem from a man younger than 35 in good health. Some clones in this sample may be carry-over from other donors' samples.

About this clone: Other DNA variants within this sample encode the same CDR3. The chain uses TRBV10-3 and TRBJ2-7, with 11 bases that match TRBD2. The CDR3 runs to 16 residues. V lost 4 bases, J lost 4 bases, and 9 bases stayed unmatched. Germline V gene data show CDR1 as ENHRY and CDR2 as SYGVKD. The CDR3 is CAISGGLAGGPYEQYF. As DNA, the CDR3 is TGTGCCATCAGTGGGGGTCTAGCGGGAGGACCTTACGAGCAGTACTTC.

The CDR3 DNA sequence: TGCAGTGCTAGATATGGGGGGACCGCTTTCTTT. This sequence encodes CSARYGGTAFF. The V gene is TRBV20-1, the J gene TRBJ1-1; maybe TRBD1 (5 bases). Trimming cost V 2 bases and J 11 bases, with 12 bases left between them. Looked up from germline, CDR1 is DFQATT and CDR2 is SNEGSKA (reference sequence). The length of the CDR3 is 11 residues.

The rearrangement uses TRBV27 and TRBJ2-7, with D perhaps matching TRBD1 (6 bases). This CDR3 spans 17 amino acids. The V end lost 3 bases, the J end lost 4 bases, and 22 bases lay between the germline ends. Looked up from germline, CDR1 is MNHEY and CDR2 is SMNVEV (reference sequence). The CDR3 bases are TGTGCCAGCAGTTTGGCCCCGACAGGCCTGACTTTTTACGAGCAGTACTTC. It yields the protein CASSLAPTGLTFYEQYF.

The CDR3 protein is CASSSGRESYEQYF. In DNA, the CDR3 is TGCGCCAGCAGCTCTGGCCGAGAATCCTACGAGCAGTACTTC. This chain uses TRBV5-1 with TRBJ2-7; no definite D call. Trimming removed 3 bases from V and 1 base from J, with 11 bases in between. The V gene's germline CDR1 is SGHRS and CDR2 YFSETQ. The CDR3 runs to 14 residues.

This chain joins TRBV30 and TRBJ2-5; 10 nucleotides align to TRBD1. V trimming: 5 bases; J trimming: 3 bases; junction bases outside the gene matches: 3. Germline CDR1 reads GTSNPN; CDR2 reads SVGIG (reference sequence). The CDR3 runs to 13 residues. In nucleotides, the CDR3 is TGTGCCTGGGCGGGACAGGGGAAAGAGACCCAGTACTTC. Translated, it gives CAWAGQGKETQYF.

The V call is TRBV27, the J call TRBJ2-3; D assignment may be TRBD1 or TRBD2 (5 bases each). The CDR3 sequence is 16 residues long. CDR1 and CDR2 from the germline V gene are MNHEY and SMNVEV (reference sequence). V lost 4 bases and J lost 6, with 20 bases in between. The chain's CDR3 is CASSSPGWERADTQYF. The CDR3 region has the DNA TGTGCCAGCAGTTCCCCAGGGTGGGAGAGGGCCGATACGCAGTATTTT.

The chain is built from TRBV27 and TRBJ2-3; no firm D call. Germline V gene data show CDR1 as MNHEY and CDR2 as SMNVEV (reference sequence). The V end was cut by 5 bases, the J end by 2 bases, with 17 bases between. This CDR3 region has 16 residues. The CDR3 nucleotides are TGTGCCAGCAGTCCTACCCCGATCTGGTACACAGATACGCAGTATTTT. It yields the protein CASSPTPIWYTDTQYF.

The chain combines TRBV4-3 with TRBJ2-3; no definite D call. The ends were cut back, 1 base at V and 0 bases at J, with 8 bases in the middle. Germline CDR1 LGHNA, CDR2 YSLEER. This CDR3 has 15 residues. For the CDR3, the DNA is TGCGCCAGCAGCCAAGGCGAGACTAGCACAGATACGCAGTATTTT. Its translation is CASSQGETSTDTQYF.

This chain links TRBV7-9 with TRBJ2-5; 7 bases map to TRBD1. Germline-derived CDR1 and CDR2 are SEHNR and FQNEAQ (reference sequence). The CDR3 extends over 16 amino acids. V shed 3 bases, J shed 4 bases, and the junction held 11 bases outside the gene matches. The CDR3 protein is CASSLTGQTAVETQYF. The CDR3 DNA is TGTGCCAGCAGCTTGACGGGACAGACGGCGGTAGAGACCCAGTACTTC.

As for this clone: This CDR3 is also generated by other DNA sequences in the sample. V is TRBV6-4 and J is TRBJ1-1; a possible D gene is TRBD1 (6 bases). With 0 bases removed from V and 4 bases from J, the gap between germline ends came to 9 bases. This CDR3 comprises 14 residues. The germline CDR1 and CDR2 sequences are MRHNA and SNTAGT. The CDR3 region is CASSDSRGSTEAFF. CDR3 in DNA: TGTGCCAGCAGTGACTCAAGGGGGTCCACTGAAGCTTTCTTT.

The rearrangement links TRBV19 to TRBJ2-3, with 10 positions matching TRBD1. The CDR3 has 16 amino acids. V lost 4 bases, J lost 4 bases, and 8 bases stayed unmatched. The germline V gene has CDR1 LNHDA and CDR2 SQIVND (reference sequence). CDR3 amino acids: CASSSLTGGRADTQYF. CDR3 nucleotides: TGTGCCAGTAGTAGCTTGACAGGGGGCCGGGCAGATACGCAGTATTTT.

The chain employs TRBV13 and TRBJ2-1, with D possibly TRBD1 on 6 matching bases. The V end was cut by 2 bases, the J end by 9 bases, with 8 bases between. From germline, CDR1 is PRHDT and CDR2 FYEKMQ (reference sequence). There are 12 residues in the CDR3. DNA of the CDR3: TGTGCCAGCAGCTTACAGGGGCCTGAGCAGTTCTTC. Translation: CASSLQGPEQFF.

This clone was counted a single time. This sequence joins TRBV28 and TRBJ2-5, with 10 bases lining up with TRBD2. The V gene's germline CDR1 is MDHEN and CDR2 SYDVKM. The CDR3 consists of 18 residues. J gave up 4 bases and V 6 bases, and 17 bases lay outside the gene matches. CDR3 region: CASRQKTLLAGYRETQYF. CDR3 coding DNA: TGTGCCAGCAGGCAGAAGACGCTACTAGCGGGATACAGAGAGACCCAGTACTTC.

This sequence joins TRBV6-1 and TRBJ1-2; D unresolved. Per germline, CDR1 MNHNS and CDR2 SASEGT. The length of the CDR3 is 13 residues. Trimming took off 3 bases at V and 5 bases at J, with 10 bases between the two ends. CDR3 amino acids: CASSDRGLYGYTF. CDR3 in DNA: TGTGCCAGCAGTGACAGAGGATTATATGGCTACACCTTC.

As regards this clone: Other DNA sequences in this specimen translate into the identical CDR3. This sequence joins TRBV5-1 and TRBJ1-4; 10 bases are a match to TRBD1. This CDR3 spans 16 amino acids. CDR1 and CDR2 from the germline V gene are SGHRS and YFSETQ. The trim removed 4 bases at V and 0 bases at J, leaving 3 bases unmatched. In DNA, the CDR3 is TGCGCCAGCAGCCTCGGACAGGGGGCAACTAATGAAAAACTGTTTTTT. Amino acid sequence: CASSLGQGATNEKLFF.

For this clone: The identical CDR3 is also encoded by other nucleotide sequences in the sample. This chain links TRBV6-5 with TRBJ2-1, with D tentatively TRBD2 (6 bases). The CDR3 has 16 amino acids. Germline loops: CDR1 MNHEY, CDR2 SVGAGI. The V end lost 0 bases, the J end lost 4 bases, and 13 bases lay between the germline ends. The CDR3 protein is CASSYSSGEAYNEQFF. DNA for the CDR3: TGTGCCAGCAGTTACTCGTCCGGGGAGGCGTACAATGAGCAGTTCTTC.

The chain carries TRBV9 and TRBJ2-7, with 13 bases fitting TRBD2. The CDR3 contains 16 residues. The germline V gene encodes CDR1 SGDLS and CDR2 YYNGEE. With V trimmed by 5 bases and J by 3 bases, 8 bases remained unmatched. The DNA for the CDR3 is TGTGCCAGCAGTTCGGGACTAGCGGGACTCCTCTACGAGCAGTACTTC. The encoded protein is CASSSGLAGLLYEQYF. Looking up the rest from reference TRBV9 and TRBJ2-7 gives the full variable domain: DSGVTQTPKHLITATGQRVTLRCSPRSGDLSVYWYQQSLDQGLQFLIQYYNGEERAKGNILERFSAQQFPDLHSELNLSSLELGDSALYFCASSSGLAGLLYEQYFGPGTRLTVT.

The chain recombines TRBV9 with TRBJ2-7, with a tentative D call TRBD1 (6 bases). The V end was cut by 1 base, the J end by 2 bases, with 13 bases between. The CDR3 is 15 residues long. CDR1 is SGDLS and CDR2 is YYNGEE in the germline V gene. The CDR3 DNA is TGTGCCAGCAGCGTAAGAGAGACAGGAGCCTACGAGCAGTACTTC. The encoded protein is CASSVRETGAYEQYF.

The table lists this clone with a count of one. At the DNA level, this CDR3 is encoded by other sequences in the same sample as well. The chain employs TRBV9 and TRBJ1-2; a weak D match, TRBD1 (6 bases). The CDR3 totals 15 residues. In germline, CDR1 is SGDLS, CDR2 YYNGEE. V gave up 0 bases and J gave up 3 bases, with 12 bases separating them. CDR3 amino acids: CASSVGGRGDYGYTF. The CDR3 DNA follows: TGTGCCAGCAGCGTAGGGGGCAGGGGCGACTATGGCTACACCTTC.

The V gene is TRBV21-1, the J gene TRBJ2-4; the table names TRBD2, a call not compared with the DNA. TRBV21-1 is listed as a pseudogene. The CDR3 totals 19 residues. The CDR3 protein is CASSKAEGLADLAKNIQYF. CDR3 DNA: TGTGCCAGCAGCAAAGCGGAGGGACTAGCGGACCTAGCCAAAAACATTCAGTACTTC.

V gene TRBV5-8 combines with J gene TRBJ2-7; the D gene is possibly TRBD2 (6 bases). The germline CDR1 and CDR2 sequences are SGHTS and YDEGEE. V gave up 4 bases and J gave up 2 bases, with 19 bases separating them. The CDR3 consists of 16 residues. The CDR3 region has the DNA TGTGCCAGCAGCCCGGGAGAGGGAAGCGCGACCTACGAGCAGTACTTC. Amino acid sequence: CASSPGEGSATYEQYF.